This T cell receptor beta chain was obtained from a study of cytomegalovirus exposure and HLA in healthy donors. This PCR relied on a set of 60 Vbeta primers and 13 Jbeta primers. Produced via immunoSEQ multiplex PCR; TCRdb's table is partial and in-frame only. The sample lists under 170,000 clones; 70% to 80% were seen once. Deletions cut 5 bases from V and 4 bases from J, with 9 bases between. Germline V gene sequence: CDR1 MNHEY, CDR2 SMNVEV (reference sequence). The length of the CDR3 is 13 residues. This chain connects TRBV27 to TRBJ1-5; D not certain. What was sequenced was PBMCs. The origin of this receptor is a human donor in good health. Here the CDR3 DNA reads TGTGCCAGCAGTAAGACGGGAAATCAGCCCCAGCATTTT. It is translated as CASSKTGNQPQHF.